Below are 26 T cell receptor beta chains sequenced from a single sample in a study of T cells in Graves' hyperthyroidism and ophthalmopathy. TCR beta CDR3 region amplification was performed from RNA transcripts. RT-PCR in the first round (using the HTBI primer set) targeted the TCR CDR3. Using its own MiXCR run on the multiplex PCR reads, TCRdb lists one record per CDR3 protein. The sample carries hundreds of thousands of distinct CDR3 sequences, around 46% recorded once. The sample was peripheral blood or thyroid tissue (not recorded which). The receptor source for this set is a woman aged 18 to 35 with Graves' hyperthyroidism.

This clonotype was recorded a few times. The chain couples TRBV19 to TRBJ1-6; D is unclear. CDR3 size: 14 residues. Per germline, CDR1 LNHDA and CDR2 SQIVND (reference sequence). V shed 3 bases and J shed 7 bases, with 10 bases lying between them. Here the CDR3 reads CASSIRVENSPLHF. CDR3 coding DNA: TGTGCCAGTAGTATTAGGGTAGAAAATTCACCCCTCCACTTT.

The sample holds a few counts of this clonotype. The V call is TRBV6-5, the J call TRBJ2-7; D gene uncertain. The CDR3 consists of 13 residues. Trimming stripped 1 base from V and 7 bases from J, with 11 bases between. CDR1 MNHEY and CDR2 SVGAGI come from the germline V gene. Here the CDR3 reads CASSYLTRQEQYF. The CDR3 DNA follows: TGTGCCAGCAGTTACTTAACGCGCCAGGAGCAGTACTTC.

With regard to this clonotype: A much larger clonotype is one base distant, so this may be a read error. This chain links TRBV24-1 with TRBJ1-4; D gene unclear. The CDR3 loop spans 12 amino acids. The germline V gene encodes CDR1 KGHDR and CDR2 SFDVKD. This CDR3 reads CASSDPNEKLFF. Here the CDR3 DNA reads TGTGCCTCCAGTGACCCCAATGAAAAACTGTTTTTT.

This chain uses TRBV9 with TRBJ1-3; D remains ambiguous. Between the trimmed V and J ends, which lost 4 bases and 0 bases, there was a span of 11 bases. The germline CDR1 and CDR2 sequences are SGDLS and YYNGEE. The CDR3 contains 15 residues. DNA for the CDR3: TGTGCCAGCAGCCACGGACGTTCCTCTGGAAACACCATATATTTT. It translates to CASSHGRSSGNTIYF. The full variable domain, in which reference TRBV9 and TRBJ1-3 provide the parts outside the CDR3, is DSGVTQTPKHLITATGQRVTLRCSPRSGDLSVYWYQQSLDQGLQFLIQYYNGEERAKGNILERFSAQQFPDLHSELNLSSLELGDSALYFCASSHGRSSGNTIYFGEGSWLTVV.

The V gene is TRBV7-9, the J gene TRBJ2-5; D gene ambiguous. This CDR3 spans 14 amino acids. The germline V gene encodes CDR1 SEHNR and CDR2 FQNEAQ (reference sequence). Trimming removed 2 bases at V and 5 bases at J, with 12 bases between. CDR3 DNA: TGTGCCAGCAGCTTAAATCAGGAGACGGAGACCCAGTACTTC. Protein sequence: CASSLNQETETQYF.

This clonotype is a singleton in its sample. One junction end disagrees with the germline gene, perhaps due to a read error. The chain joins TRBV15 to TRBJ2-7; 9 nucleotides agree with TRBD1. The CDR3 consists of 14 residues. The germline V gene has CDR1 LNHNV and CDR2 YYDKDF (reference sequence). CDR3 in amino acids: CASSQPGQGFEQYF. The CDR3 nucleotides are TGTGCCAGCAGCCAACCGGGACAGGGATTCGAGCAGTACTTC.

CDR3 protein: CASRFFWGEEGYTF. CDR3 nucleotides: TGTGCCAGCAGGTTCTTTTGGGGCGAGGAGGGCTACACCTTC. The J gene is TRBJ1-2, the V gene TRBV5-6; possibly TRBD1 for D (5 bases). Trimming took off 5 bases at V and 8 bases at J, with 19 bases between the two ends. The CDR3 has 14 amino acids. Germline loops: CDR1 SGHDT, CDR2 YYEEEE.

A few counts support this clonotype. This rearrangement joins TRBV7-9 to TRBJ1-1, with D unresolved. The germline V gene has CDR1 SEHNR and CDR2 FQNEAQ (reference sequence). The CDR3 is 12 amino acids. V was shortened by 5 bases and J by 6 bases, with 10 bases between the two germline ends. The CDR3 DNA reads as TGTGCCAGCAGCCGGACGAGGGCTGAAGCTTTCTTT. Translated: CASSRTRAEAFF.

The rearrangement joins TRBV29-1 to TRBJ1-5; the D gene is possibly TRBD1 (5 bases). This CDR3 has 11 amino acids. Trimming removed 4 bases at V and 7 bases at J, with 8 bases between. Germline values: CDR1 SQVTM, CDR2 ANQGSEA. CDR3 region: CSVAGGQPQHF. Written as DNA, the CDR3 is TGCAGCGTTGCGGGGGGGCAGCCCCAGCATTTT.

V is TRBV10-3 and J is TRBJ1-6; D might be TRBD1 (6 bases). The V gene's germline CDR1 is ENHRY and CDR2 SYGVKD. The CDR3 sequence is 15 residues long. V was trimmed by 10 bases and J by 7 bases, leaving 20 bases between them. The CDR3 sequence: CASRETTGENSPLHF. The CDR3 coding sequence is TGTGCCAGCAGAGAAACGACAGGAGAAAATTCACCCCTCCACTTT.

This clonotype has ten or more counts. The CDR3 protein is CAISAGRATGELFF. CDR3 nucleotides: TGTGCCATCAGTGCGGGCAGGGCCACCGGGGAGCTGTTTTTT. This chain links TRBV10-3 with TRBJ2-2; TRBD1 might be the D (5 bases). The CDR3 length is 14 residues. Germline CDR1 ENHRY, CDR2 SYGVKD. The germline V and J ends were trimmed by 4 bases and 4 bases, with 10 bases remaining between them.

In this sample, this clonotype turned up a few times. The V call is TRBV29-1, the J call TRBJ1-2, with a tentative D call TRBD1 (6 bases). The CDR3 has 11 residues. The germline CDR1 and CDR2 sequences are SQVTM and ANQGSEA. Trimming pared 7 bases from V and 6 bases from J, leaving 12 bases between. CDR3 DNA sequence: TGCAGCGAAACAGGGAGTGATGGCTACACCTTC. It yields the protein CSETGSDGYTF. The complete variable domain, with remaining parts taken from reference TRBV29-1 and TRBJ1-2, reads SAVISQKPSRDICQRGTSLTIQCQVDSQVTMMFWYRQQPGQSLTLIATANQGSEATYESGFVIDKFPISRPNLTFSTLTVSNMSPEDSSIYLCSETGSDGYTFGSGTRLTVV.

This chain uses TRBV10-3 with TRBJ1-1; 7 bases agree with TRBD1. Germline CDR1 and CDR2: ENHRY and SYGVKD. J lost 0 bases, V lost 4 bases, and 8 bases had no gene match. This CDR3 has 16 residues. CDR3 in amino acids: CAISAPRGQLNTEAFF. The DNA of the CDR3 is TGTGCCATCAGTGCTCCAAGGGGGCAATTGAACACTGAAGCTTTCTTT.

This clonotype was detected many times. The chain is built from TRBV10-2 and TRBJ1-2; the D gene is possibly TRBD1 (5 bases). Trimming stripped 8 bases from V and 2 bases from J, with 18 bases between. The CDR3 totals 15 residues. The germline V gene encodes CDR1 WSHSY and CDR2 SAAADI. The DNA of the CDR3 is TGCGCCAGCCGCGGTCAGTGGGACGGCAACTATGGCTACACCTTC. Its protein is CASRGQWDGNYGYTF.

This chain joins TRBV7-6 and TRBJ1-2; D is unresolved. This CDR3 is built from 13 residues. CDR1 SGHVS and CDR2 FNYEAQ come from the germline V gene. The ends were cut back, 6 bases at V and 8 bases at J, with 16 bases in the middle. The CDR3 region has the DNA TGTGCCAGCAGGCTAGCCGAGGGTGGAGGCTACACCTTC. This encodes CASRLAEGGGYTF.

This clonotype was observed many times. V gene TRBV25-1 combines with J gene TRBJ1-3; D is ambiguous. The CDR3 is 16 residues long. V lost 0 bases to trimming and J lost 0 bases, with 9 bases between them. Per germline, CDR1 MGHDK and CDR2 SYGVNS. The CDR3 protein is CASSEYQDFSGNTIYF. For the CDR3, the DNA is TGTGCCAGCAGTGAATATCAGGATTTCTCTGGAAACACCATATATTTT. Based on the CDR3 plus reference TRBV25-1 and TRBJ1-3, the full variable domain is EADIYQTPRYLVIGTGKKITLECSQTMGHDKMYWYQQDPGMELHLIHYSYGVNSTEKGDLSSESTVSRIRTEHFPLTLESARPSHTSQYLCASSEYQDFSGNTIYFGEGSWLTVV.

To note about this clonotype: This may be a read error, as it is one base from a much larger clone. The CDR3 DNA is TGTGCCAGCAGCTTTATAGGACGGAAGAACACTGAAGCTTTCTTT. Protein: CASSFIGRKNTEAFF. The chain employs TRBV7-2 and TRBJ1-1; unclear D gene. This CDR3 has 15 residues. Germline V gene data show CDR1 as SGHTA and CDR2 as FQGNSA. Trimming took off 3 bases at V and 1 base at J, with 12 bases between the two ends.

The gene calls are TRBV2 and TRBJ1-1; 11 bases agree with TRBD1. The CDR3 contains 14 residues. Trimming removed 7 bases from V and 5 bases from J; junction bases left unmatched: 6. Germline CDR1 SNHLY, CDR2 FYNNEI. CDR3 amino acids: CASIGTGGGTEAFF. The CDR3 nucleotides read TGTGCCAGCATCGGGACAGGGGGAGGTACTGAAGCTTTCTTT.

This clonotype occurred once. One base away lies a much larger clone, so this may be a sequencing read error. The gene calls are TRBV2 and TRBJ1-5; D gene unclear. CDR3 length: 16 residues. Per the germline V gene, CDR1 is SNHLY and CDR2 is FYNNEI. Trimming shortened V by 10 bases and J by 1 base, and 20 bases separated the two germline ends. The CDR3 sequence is CANRRSEETSNQPQHF. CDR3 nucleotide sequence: TGTGCCAACAGACGGTCGGAGGAGACGAGCAATCAGCCCCAGCATTTT.

The CDR3, as DNA: TGTGCCAGCAGAAAACTAGCGCAAGAGACCCAGTACTTC. This sequence encodes CASRKLAQETQYF. This chain connects TRBV11-2 to TRBJ2-5; TRBD2 aligns across 7 bases. The CDR3 sequence is 13 residues long. Germline V gene data show CDR1 as SGHAT and CDR2 as FQNNGV. After removal of 6 bases from V and 2 bases from J, the junction contained 3 bases not matched to a gene. Full variable domain (rest looked up from reference TRBV11-2 and TRBJ2-5): EAGVAQSPRYKIIEKRQSVAFWCNPISGHATLYWYQQILGQGPKLLIQFQNNGVVDDSQLPKDRFSAERLKGVDSTLKIQPAKLEDSAVYLCASRKLAQETQYFGPGTRLLVL.

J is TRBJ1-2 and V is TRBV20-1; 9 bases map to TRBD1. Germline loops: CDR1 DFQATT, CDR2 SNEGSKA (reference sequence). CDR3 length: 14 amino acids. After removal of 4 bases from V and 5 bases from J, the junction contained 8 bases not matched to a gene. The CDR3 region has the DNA TGCAGTGCTAATCCGGGACAGGGAGGGTATGGCTACACCTTC. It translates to CSANPGQGGYGYTF.

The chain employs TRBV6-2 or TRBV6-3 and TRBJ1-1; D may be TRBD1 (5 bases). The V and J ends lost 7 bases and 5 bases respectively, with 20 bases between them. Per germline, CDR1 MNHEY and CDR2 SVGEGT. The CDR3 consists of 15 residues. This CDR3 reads CASTQQALMGTEAFF. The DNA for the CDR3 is TGTGCCAGCACTCAACAGGCCCTGATGGGTACTGAAGCTTTCTTT.

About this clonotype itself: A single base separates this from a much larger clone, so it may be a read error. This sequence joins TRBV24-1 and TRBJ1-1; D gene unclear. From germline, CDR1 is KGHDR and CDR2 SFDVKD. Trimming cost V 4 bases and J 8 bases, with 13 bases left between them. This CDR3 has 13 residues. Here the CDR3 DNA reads TGTGCCACCAGTGAGAGGGCCATCGAAGAAGCTTTCTTT. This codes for CATSERAIEEAFF.

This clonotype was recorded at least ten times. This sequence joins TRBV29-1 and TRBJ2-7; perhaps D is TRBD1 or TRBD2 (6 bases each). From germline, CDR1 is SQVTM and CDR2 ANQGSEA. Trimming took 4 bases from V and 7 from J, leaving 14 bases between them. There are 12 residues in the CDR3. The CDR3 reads CSVVGGAGEQYF. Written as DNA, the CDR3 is TGCAGCGTTGTCGGGGGCGCAGGGGAGCAGTACTTC.

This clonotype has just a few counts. The CDR3 spells CASSQSLGTGGYQDYGYTF. Written as DNA, the CDR3 is TGCGCCAGCAGCCAATCTCTAGGGACAGGGGGCTATCAGGACTATGGCTACACCTTC. The V gene is TRBV4-3, the J gene TRBJ1-2; 12 bases agree with TRBD1. V dropped 2 bases and J dropped 3; count of bases not matched to a gene: 13. Germline loops: CDR1 LGHNA, CDR2 YSLEER. This CDR3 is built from 19 residues.

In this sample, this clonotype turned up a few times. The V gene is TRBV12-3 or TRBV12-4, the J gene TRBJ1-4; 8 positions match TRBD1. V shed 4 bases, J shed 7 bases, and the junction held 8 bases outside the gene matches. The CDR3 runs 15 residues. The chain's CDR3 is CASSSFQGAAEKLFF. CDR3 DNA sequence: TGTGCCAGCAGTTCCTTTCAGGGGGCGGCTGAAAAACTGTTTTTT.